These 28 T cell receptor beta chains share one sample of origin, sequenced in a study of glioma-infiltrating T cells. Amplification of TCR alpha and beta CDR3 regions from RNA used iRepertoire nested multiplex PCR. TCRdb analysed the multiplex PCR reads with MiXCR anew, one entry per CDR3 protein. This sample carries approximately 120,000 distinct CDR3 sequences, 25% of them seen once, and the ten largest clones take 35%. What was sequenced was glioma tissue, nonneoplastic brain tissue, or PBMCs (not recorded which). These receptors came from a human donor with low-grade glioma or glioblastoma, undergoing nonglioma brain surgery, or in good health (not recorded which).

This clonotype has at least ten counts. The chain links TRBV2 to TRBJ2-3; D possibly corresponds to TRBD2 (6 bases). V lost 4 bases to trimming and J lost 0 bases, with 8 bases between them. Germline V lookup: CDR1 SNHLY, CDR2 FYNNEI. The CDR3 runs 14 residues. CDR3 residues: CASSARGSTDTQYF. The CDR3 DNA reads TGTGCCAGCAGTGCCCGGGGGAGCACAGATACGCAGTATTTT.

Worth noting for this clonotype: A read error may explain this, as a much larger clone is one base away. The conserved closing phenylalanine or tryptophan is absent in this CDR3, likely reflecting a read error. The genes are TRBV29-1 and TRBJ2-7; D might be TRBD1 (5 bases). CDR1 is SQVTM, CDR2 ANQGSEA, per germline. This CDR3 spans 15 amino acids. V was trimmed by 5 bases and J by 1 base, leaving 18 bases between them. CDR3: CSVTYQKGLSYEQYL. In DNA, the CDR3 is TGCAGCGTTACGTATCAAAAGGGGTTATCCTACGAGCAGTACCTC.

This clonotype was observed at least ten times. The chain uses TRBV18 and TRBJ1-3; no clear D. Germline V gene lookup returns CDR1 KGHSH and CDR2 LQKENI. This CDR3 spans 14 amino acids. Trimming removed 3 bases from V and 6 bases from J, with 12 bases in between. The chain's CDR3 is CASSPSGFENTIYF. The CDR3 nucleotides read TGTGCCAGCTCACCTTCGGGGTTCGAAAACACCATATATTTT.

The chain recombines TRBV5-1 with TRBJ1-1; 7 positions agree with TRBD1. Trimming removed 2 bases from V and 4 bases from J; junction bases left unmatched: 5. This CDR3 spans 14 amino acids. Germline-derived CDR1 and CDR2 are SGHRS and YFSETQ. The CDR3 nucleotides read TGCGCCAGCAGCTTACAGGGGTGGGGCACTGAAGCTTTCTTT. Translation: CASSLQGWGTEAFF.

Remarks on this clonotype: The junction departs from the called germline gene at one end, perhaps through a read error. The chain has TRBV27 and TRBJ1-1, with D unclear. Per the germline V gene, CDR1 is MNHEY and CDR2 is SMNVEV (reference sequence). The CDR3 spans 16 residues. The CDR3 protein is CASSPKIRVANTEALF. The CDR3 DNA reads TGTGCCAGCAGCCCCAAGATTAGGGTCGCGAACACTGAAGCTTTATTT.

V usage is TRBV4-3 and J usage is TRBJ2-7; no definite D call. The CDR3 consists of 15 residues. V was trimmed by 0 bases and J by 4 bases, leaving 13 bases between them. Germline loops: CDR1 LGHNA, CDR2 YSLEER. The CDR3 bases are TGCGCCAGCAGCCAAGATCCCACCACAAATTACGAGCAGTACTTC. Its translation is CASSQDPTTNYEQYF.

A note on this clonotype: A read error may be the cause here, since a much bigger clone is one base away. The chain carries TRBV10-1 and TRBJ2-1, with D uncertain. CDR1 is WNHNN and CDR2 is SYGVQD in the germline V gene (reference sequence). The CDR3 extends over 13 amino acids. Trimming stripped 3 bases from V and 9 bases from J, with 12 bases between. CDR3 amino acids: CASSDRTSFEQFF. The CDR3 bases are TGCGCCAGCAGTGACCGTACAAGCTTTGAGCAGTTCTTC.

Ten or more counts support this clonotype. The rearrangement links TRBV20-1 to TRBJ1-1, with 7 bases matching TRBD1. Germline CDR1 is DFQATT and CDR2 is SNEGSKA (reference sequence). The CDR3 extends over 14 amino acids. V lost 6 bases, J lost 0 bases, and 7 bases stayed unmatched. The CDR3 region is CSAKGAQMNTEAFF. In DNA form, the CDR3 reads TGCAGTGCCAAGGGGGCCCAAATGAACACTGAAGCTTTCTTT.

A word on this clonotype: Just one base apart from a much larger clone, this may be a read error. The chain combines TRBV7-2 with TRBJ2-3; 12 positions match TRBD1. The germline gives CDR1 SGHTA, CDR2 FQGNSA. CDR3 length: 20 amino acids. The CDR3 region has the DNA TGTGCCGGCAGCCCTTTACAGTCGGGGACAGGGGGCGCCCCAACAGATACGCAGTATTTT. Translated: CAGSPLQSGTGGAPTDTQYF. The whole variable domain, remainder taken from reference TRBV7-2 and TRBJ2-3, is GAGVSQSPSNKVTEKGKDVELRCDPISGHTALYWYRQSLGQGLEFLIYFQGNSAPDKSGLPSDRFSAERTGGSVSTLTIQRTQQEDSAVYLCAGSPLQSGTGGAPTDTQYFGPGTRLTVL.

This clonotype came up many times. The DNA of the CDR3 is TGTGCCAGCAGCTCCCGGTTCAATCAGCCCCAGCATTTT. As protein: CASSSRFNQPQHF. This sequence joins TRBV7-2 and TRBJ1-5; D is ambiguous. V gave up 4 bases and J gave up 3 bases, with 7 bases separating them. CDR1 is SGHTA and CDR2 is FQGNSA in the germline V gene. The CDR3 contains 13 residues.

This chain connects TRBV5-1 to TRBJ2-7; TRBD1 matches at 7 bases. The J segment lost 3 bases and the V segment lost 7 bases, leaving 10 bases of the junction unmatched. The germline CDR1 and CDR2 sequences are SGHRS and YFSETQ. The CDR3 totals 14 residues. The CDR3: CASRPGQTFYEQYF. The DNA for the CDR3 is TGCGCCAGCCGTCCGGGACAGACCTTCTACGAGCAGTACTTC.

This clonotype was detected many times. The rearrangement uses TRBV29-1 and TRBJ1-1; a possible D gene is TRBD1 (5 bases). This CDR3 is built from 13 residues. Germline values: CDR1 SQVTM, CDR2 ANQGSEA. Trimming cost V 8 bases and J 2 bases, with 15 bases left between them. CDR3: CSPRRGPNTEAFF. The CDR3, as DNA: TGCAGCCCCCGTCGGGGACCCAACACTGAAGCTTTCTTT.

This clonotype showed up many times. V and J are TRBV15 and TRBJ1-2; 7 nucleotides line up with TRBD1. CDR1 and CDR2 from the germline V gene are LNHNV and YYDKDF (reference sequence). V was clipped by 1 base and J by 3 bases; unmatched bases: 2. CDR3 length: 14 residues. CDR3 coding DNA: TGTGCCACCAGCAGAGGAGGGGGCGACTATGGCTACACCTTC. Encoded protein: CATSRGGGDYGYTF.

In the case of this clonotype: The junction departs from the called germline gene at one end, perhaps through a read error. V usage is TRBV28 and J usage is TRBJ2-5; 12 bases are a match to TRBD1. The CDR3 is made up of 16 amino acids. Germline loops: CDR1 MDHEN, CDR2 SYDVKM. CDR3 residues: CASSLVGTGGQETHYF. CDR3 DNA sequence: TGTGCCAGCAGTCTCGTAGGGACAGGGGGCCAAGAGACCCACTACTTC. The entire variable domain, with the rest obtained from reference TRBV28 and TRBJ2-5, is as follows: DVKVTQSSRYLVKRTGEKVFLECVQDMDHENMFWYRQDPGLGLRLIYFSYDVKMKEKGDIPEGYSVSREKKERFSLILESASTNQTSMYLCASSLVGTGGQETHYFGPGTRLLVL.

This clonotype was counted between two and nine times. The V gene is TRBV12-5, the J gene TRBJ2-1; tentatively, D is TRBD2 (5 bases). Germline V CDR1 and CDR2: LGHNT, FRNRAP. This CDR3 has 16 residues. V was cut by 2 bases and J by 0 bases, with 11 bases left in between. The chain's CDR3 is CASGLIRGVSYNEQFF. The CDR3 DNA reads TGTGCTAGTGGTTTGATTCGGGGTGTCTCCTACAATGAGCAGTTCTTC.

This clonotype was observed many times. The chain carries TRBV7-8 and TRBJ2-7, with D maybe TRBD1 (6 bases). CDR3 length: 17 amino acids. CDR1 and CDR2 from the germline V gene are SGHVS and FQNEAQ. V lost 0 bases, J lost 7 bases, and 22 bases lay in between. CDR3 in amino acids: CASSLAPVTGPLGEQYF. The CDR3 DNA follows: TGTGCCAGCAGCTTAGCGCCCGTAACAGGGCCTCTCGGGGAGCAGTACTTC.

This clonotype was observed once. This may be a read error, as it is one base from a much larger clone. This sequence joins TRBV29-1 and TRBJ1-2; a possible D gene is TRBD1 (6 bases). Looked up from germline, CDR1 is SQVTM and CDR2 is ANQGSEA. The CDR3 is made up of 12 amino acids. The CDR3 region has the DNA TGCGGCGTTTTAGGACAGATCAGTGGCTACACCTTC. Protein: CGVLGQISGYTF.

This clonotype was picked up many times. CDR3 region: CAPRARRGSDEQYF. Written as DNA, the CDR3 is TGTGCCCCAAGGGCGCGCAGGGGGTCGGACGAGCAGTACTTC. This sequence joins TRBV2 and TRBJ2-7, with 7 bases identical to TRBD1. Germline V gene sequence: CDR1 SNHLY, CDR2 FYNNEI. V dropped 11 bases and J dropped 5; count of bases not matched to a gene: 15. The CDR3 contains 14 residues.

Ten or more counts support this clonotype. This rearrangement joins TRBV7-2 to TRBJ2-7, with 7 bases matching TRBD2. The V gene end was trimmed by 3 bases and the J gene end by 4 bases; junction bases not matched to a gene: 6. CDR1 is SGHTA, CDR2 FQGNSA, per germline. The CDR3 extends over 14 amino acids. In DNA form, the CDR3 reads TGTGCCAGCAGCTTTCTGAGCGGGAATTACGAGCAGTACTTC. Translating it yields CASSFLSGNYEQYF.

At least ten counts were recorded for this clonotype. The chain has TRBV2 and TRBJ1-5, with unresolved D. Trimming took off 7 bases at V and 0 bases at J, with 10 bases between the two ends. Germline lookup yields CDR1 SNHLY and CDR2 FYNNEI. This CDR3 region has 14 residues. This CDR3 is CASMSMNSNQPQHF. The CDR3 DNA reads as TGTGCCAGCATGAGCATGAATAGCAATCAGCCCCAGCATTTT.

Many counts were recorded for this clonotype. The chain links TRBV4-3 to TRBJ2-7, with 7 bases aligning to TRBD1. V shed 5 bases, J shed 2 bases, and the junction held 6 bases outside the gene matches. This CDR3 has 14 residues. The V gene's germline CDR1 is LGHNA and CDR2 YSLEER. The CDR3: CASSYRTGTYEQYF. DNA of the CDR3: TGCGCCAGCAGCTATCGGACAGGTACCTACGAGCAGTACTTC.

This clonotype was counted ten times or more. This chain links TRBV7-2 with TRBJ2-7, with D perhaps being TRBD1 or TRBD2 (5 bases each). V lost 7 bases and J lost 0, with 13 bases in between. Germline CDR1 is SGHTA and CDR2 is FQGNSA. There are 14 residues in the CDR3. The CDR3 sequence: CASTQGPSSYEQYF. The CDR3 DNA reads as TGTGCCAGCACCCAGGGACCTAGCTCCTACGAGCAGTACTTC.

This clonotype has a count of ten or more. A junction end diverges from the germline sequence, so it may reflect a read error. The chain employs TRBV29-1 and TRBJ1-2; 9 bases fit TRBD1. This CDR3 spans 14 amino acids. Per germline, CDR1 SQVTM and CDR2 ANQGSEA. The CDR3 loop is CSVQDRGEYYGYTF. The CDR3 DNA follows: TGCAGCGTTCAAGACAGGGGGGAATACTATGGCTACACCTTC.

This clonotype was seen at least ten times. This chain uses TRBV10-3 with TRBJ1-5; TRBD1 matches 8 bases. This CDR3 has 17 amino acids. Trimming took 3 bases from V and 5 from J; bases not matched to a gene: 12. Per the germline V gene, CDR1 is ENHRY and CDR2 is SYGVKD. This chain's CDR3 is CAISEGLRQGTYQPQHF. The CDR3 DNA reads TGTGCCATCAGTGAAGGACTCAGACAGGGGACCTATCAGCCCCAGCATTTT.

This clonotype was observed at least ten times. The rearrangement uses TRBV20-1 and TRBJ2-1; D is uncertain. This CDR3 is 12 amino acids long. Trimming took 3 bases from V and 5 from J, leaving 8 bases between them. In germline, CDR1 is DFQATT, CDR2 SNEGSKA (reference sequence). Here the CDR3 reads CSASEHHNEQFF. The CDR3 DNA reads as TGCAGTGCTAGTGAGCACCACAATGAGCAGTTCTTC.

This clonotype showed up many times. The CDR3 region is CASSYRSGNTIYF. DNA for the CDR3: TGTGCCAGCAGCTACCGCTCTGGAAACACCATATATTTT. The chain carries TRBV7-2 and TRBJ1-3; D not resolved. Germline V gene lookup returns CDR1 SGHTA and CDR2 FQGNSA. The CDR3 extends over 13 amino acids. V was trimmed by 4 bases and J by 0 bases, leaving 4 bases between them.

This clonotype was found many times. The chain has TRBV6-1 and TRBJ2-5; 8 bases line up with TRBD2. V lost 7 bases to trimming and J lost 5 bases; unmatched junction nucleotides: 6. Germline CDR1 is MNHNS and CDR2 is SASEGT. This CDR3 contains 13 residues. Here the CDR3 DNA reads TGTGCCAGCACGGGAGGGGCCGCGGAGACCCAGTACTTC. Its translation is CASTGGAAETQYF.

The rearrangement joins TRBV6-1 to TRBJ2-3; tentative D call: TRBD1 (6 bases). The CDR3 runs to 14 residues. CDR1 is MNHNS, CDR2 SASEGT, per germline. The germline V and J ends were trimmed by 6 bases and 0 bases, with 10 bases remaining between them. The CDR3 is CASSVQGSTDTQYF. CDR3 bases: TGTGCCAGCAGCGTCCAGGGGAGCACAGATACGCAGTATTTT.